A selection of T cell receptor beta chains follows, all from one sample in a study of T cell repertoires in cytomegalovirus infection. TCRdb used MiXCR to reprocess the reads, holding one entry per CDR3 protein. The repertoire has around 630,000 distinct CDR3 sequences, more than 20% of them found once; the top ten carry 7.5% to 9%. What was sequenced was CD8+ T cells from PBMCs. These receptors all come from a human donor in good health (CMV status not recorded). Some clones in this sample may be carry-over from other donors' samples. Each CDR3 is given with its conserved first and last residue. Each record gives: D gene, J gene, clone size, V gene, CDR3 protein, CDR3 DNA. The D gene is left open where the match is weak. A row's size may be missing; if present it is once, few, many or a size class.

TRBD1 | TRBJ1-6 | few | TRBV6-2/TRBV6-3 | CASSYGQAYNSPLHF | TGTGCCAGCAGTTACGGACAGGCATATAATTCACCCCTCCACTTT
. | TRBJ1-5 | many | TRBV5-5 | CASSLEANQPQHF | TGTGCCAGCAGCCTTGAGGCTAATCAGCCCCAGCATTTT
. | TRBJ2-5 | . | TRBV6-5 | CASGDSSGTQYF | TGTGCCAGCGGTGACTCGTCCGGGACCCAGTACTTC
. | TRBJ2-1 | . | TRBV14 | CASSQDDPWTVSFYNEQFF | TGTGCCAGCAGCCAAGACGACCCCTGGACAGTTTCTTTCTACAATGAGCAGTTCTTC
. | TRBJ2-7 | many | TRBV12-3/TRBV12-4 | CASSAGQSHEQYF | TGTGCCAGCAGTGCTGGACAGTCCCACGAGCAGTACTTC
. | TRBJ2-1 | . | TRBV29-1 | CSHPRGAGNEQFF | TGCAGCCACCCCCGCGGGGCAGGGAATGAGCAGTTCTTC
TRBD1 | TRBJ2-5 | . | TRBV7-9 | CASSRDRGETQYF | TGTGCCAGCAGCAGGGACAGGGGAGAGACCCAGTACTTC
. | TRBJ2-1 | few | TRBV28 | CASRGLGYNEQFF | TGTGCCAGCAGGGGGCTGGGCTACAATGAGCAGTTCTTC
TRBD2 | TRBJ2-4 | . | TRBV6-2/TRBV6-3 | CASGGGNIQYF | TGTGCCAGCGGCGGGGGAAACATTCAGTACTTC
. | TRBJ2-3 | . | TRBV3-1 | CASSPESPDTQYF | TGTGCCAGCAGCCCTGAATCCCCAGATACGCAGTATTTT
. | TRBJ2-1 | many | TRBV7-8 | CASSLVPAGTREQFF | TGTGCCAGCAGCTTAGTTCCAGCGGGTACCCGCGAGCAGTTCTTC
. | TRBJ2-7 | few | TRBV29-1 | CSVENGQGYEQYF | TGCAGCGTTGAAAACGGTCAAGGTTACGAGCAGTACTTC
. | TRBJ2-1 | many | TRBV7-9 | CASSNGPSHNEQFF | TGTGCCAGCAGCAACGGGCCCAGCCACAATGAGCAGTTCTTC
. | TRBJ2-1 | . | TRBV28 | CASSLRETGREHEQFF | TGTGCCAGCAGTTTAAGGGAAACAGGAAGGGAGCATGAGCAGTTCTTC
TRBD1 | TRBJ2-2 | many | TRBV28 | CASKTGGSNTGELFF | TGTGCCAGCAAGACAGGGGGTAGCAACACCGGGGAGCTGTTTTTT
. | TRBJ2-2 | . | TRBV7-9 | CASSKPGQNTGELFF | TGTGCCAGCAGCAAACCGGGACAGAACACCGGGGAGCTGTTTTTT
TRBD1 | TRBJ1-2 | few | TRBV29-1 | CSDRQGFGGYTF | TGCAGCGATAGACAGGGATTTGGCGGCTACACCTTC
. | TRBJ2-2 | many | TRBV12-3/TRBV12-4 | CASTQGRAWELFF | TGTGCCAGCACCCAGGGGAGGGCCTGGGAGCTGTTTTTT
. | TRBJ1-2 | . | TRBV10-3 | CAISESTINYGYTF | TGTGCCATCAGTGAGTCTACAATAAACTATGGCTACACCTTC
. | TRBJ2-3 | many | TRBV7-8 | CASSFWGPRTDTQYF | TGTGCCAGCAGTTTTTGGGGGCCCCGCACAGATACGCAGTATTTT
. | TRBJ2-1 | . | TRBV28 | CASSYLLESSYNEQFF | TGTGCCAGCAGTTACCTCTTGGAGAGCTCCTACAATGAGCAGTTCTTC
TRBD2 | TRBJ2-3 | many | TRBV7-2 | CASSFLAAGRADTQYF | TGTGCCAGCAGCTTCCTAGCGGCGGGGAGGGCAGATACGCAGTATTTT
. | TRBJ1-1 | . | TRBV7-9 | CASSLGQIRAFF | TGTGCCAGCAGCCTCGGACAGATCAGAGCTTTCTTT
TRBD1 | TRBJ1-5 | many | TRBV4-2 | CASSPPGQGIQPQHF | TGTGCCAGCAGCCCCCCCGGACAGGGGATTCAGCCCCAGCATTTT
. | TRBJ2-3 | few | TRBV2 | CATSLASGFDTQYF | TGTGCCACTTCTCTCGCGTCAGGGTTTGATACGCAGTATTTT
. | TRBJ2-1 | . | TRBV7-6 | CAGSLAGNEQFF | TGTGCCGGCAGCTTAGCTGGGAATGAGCAGTTCTTC